Below are 23 T cell receptor beta chains sequenced from a single sample in a study of blood T cell repertoires in COVID-19. TCRdb's copy holds only in-frame clones and misses some; the assay was immunoSEQ multiplex PCR. In the table there are more than 40,000 clones, approximately 90% of which are singletons. Material: peripheral blood. The receptors shown here come from a man older than 75 with acute or convalescent COVID-19.

The chain employs TRBV10-2 and TRBJ2-1; TRBD2 matches 9 bases. Germline CDR1 is WSHSY and CDR2 is SAAADI. V gave up 11 bases and J gave up 0 bases; unmatched junction bases: 8. The CDR3 runs 15 residues. CDR3 loop: CASGGSGSSYNEQFF. The CDR3, as DNA: TGCGCCTCCGGGGGTAGCGGGAGCTCCTACAATGAGCAGTTCTTC.

This chain links TRBV7-2 with TRBJ2-3; 14 nucleotides match TRBD2. V lost 4 bases and J lost 2; bases outside the gene matches: 5. The V gene's germline CDR1 is SGHTA and CDR2 FQGNSA. The CDR3 spans 17 residues. The CDR3 bases are TGTGCCAGCAGCTCCCGGACTAGCGGGGGGCACACAGATACGCAGTATTTT. Its protein is CASSSRTSGGHTDTQYF.

J is TRBJ1-6 and V is TRBV11-2, with TRBD1 as a possible D gene (6 bases). CDR3 length: 16 residues. Germline V gene data show CDR1 as SGHAT and CDR2 as FQNNGV. V lost 5 bases, J lost 7 bases, and 18 bases lay in between. In DNA form, the CDR3 reads TGTGCCAGCAGCCCCCCTACGGACAGCTCAAATTCACCCCTCCACTTT. The encoded protein is CASSPPTDSSNSPLHF.

The chain combines TRBV30 with TRBJ2-2; TRBD2 might be the D (7 bases). CDR1 is GTSNPN, CDR2 SVGIG, per germline (reference sequence). The CDR3 spans 14 residues. V lost 5 bases and J lost 1, with 11 bases in between. In DNA form, the CDR3 reads TGTGCCTGGCCGGGGGGCTTGAACACCGGGGAGCTGTTTTTT. The encoded protein is CAWPGGLNTGELFF.

The rearrangement links TRBV7-3 to TRBJ2-1; the D is unclear. CDR1 SGHTA and CDR2 FQGTGA come from the germline V gene. The CDR3 spans 13 residues. V was cut by 3 bases and J by 8 bases, with 11 bases left in between. The chain's CDR3 is CASSLGTWDEQFF. The CDR3 DNA is TGTGCCAGCAGCTTGGGCACTTGGGATGAGCAGTTCTTC. Full variable domain (remainder filled in from reference TRBV7-3 and TRBJ2-1): GAGVSQTPSNKVTEKGKYVELRCDPISGHTALYWYRQSLGQGPEFLIYFQGTGAADDSGLPNDRFFAVRPEGSVSTLKIQRTERGDSAVYLCASSLGTWDEQFFGPGTRLTVL.

The chain recombines TRBV5-1 with TRBJ2-5; 9 nucleotides align to TRBD2. The CDR3 sequence is 16 residues long. Germline values: CDR1 SGHRS, CDR2 YFSETQ. V lost 0 bases, J lost 2 bases, and 5 bases stayed unmatched. CDR3 bases: TGCGCCAGCAGCTTGGGAGTAAGCGGGGGGCAAGAGACCCAGTACTTC. It is translated as CASSLGVSGGQETQYF.

This chain connects TRBV18 to TRBJ1-2, with D possibly TRBD1 on 5 matching bases. The CDR3 sequence is 13 residues long. V shed 3 bases and J shed 4 bases, with 9 bases lying between them. Germline V gives CDR1 KGHSH, CDR2 LQKENI. The CDR3 DNA follows: TGTGCCAGCTCACCGGACACGAGCTATGGCTACACCTTC. This translates into CASSPDTSYGYTF.

The genes are TRBV27 and TRBJ1-2; D call uncertain. The V end lost 5 bases, the J end lost 4 bases, and 14 bases lay between the germline ends. The CDR3 extends over 14 amino acids. CDR1 is MNHEY, CDR2 SMNVEV, per germline (reference sequence). The CDR3 nucleotides are TGTGCCAGCAGTCCGTCTGGCCTCCTCTATGGCTACACCTTC. Amino acid sequence: CASSPSGLLYGYTF.

This chain joins TRBV7-2 and TRBJ1-1; TRBD1 agrees at 8 bases. The CDR3 has 14 residues. With V trimmed by 5 bases and J by 2 bases, 4 bases remained unmatched. Germline assignment: CDR1 SGHTA and CDR2 FQGNSA. This chain's CDR3 is CASSIDRGNTEAFF. The DNA of the CDR3 is TGTGCCAGCAGCATCGACAGGGGTAACACTGAAGCTTTCTTT.

This rearrangement joins TRBV18 to TRBJ1-4, with 7 bases that match TRBD1. V gave up 6 bases and J gave up 3 bases; unmatched junction bases: 16. Germline V gene data show CDR1 as KGHSH and CDR2 as LQKENI. The CDR3 length is 18 residues. CDR3 amino acids: CASSPTDRKTRANEKLFF. The CDR3 DNA reads TGTGCCAGCTCCCCGACGGACAGGAAGACTCGAGCTAATGAAAAACTGTTTTTT.

The V and J genes are TRBV9 and TRBJ1-4; the match to TRBD1 covers 9 bases. The CDR3 has 14 amino acids. Germline values: CDR1 SGDLS, CDR2 YYNGEE. Germline trimming cut 4 bases from V and 7 bases from J; bases unmatched to any gene: 5. CDR3 amino acids: CASSRTGAGEKLFF. The CDR3 DNA sequence: TGTGCCAGCAGCCGGACAGGGGCGGGTGAAAAACTGTTTTTT.

This chain's CDR3 is CASSSGTGYYGYTF. DNA for the CDR3: TGCGCCAGCAGCTCCGGGACAGGATACTATGGCTACACCTTC. This chain uses TRBV5-1 with TRBJ1-2, with 8 bases aligning to TRBD1. CDR1 and CDR2 (germline): SGHRS, YFSETQ. J lost 3 bases, V lost 3 bases, and 4 bases had no gene match. This CDR3 has 14 residues.

V usage is TRBV19 and J usage is TRBJ1-1; 7 positions agree with TRBD1. After removal of 5 bases from V and 4 bases from J, the junction contained 4 bases not matched to a gene. Germline values: CDR1 LNHDA, CDR2 SQIVND (reference sequence). CDR3 length: 13 residues. CDR3 region: CASSWDRVTEAFF. The CDR3 coding sequence is TGTGCCAGTAGTTGGGACAGAGTCACTGAAGCTTTCTTT.

The V call is TRBV18, the J call TRBJ2-2, with TRBD1 identical over 8 bases. Germline CDR1 reads KGHSH; CDR2 reads LQKENI. The CDR3 has 17 residues. V shed 3 bases and J 1 base; nucleotides not matched to a gene: 7. Here the CDR3 reads CASSPLRGQGNTGELFF. As DNA, the CDR3 is TGTGCCAGCTCACCCCTAAGAGGACAGGGGAACACCGGGGAGCTGTTTTTT.

The chain recombines TRBV2 with TRBJ1-2; tentatively, D is TRBD1 (5 bases). Germline V gene lookup returns CDR1 SNHLY and CDR2 FYNNEI. Trimming removed 3 bases at V and 8 bases at J, with 16 bases between. The CDR3 is made up of 14 amino acids. The CDR3 protein is CASSEGGVPGGYTF. CDR3 coding DNA: TGTGCCAGCAGTGAGGGGGGTGTTCCGGGCGGCTACACCTTC. Together with reference TRBV2 and TRBJ1-2, the CDR3 gives the full variable domain: EPEVTQTPSHQVTQMGQEVILRCVPISNHLYFYWYRQILGQKVEFLVSFYNNEISEKSEIFDDQFSVERPDGSNFTLKIRSTKLEDSAMYFCASSEGGVPGGYTFGSGTRLTVV.

The chain couples TRBV5-5 to TRBJ2-2; a weak D match, TRBD1 (6 bases). The CDR3 totals 13 residues. Germline values: CDR1 SGHKS, CDR2 YYEKEE (reference sequence). Trimming pared 4 bases from V and 6 bases from J, leaving 10 bases between. The CDR3 region has the DNA TGTGCCAGCAGCCCAGGGGTGGCCGGGGAGCTGTTTTTT. Translation gives CASSPGVAGELFF.

A single count supports this clone. The chain joins TRBV6-1 to TRBJ2-3; possibly TRBD2 for D (6 bases). V was clipped by 1 base and J by 1 base, with 18 bases between them. CDR3 length equals 18 residues. Germline V gene lookup returns CDR1 MNHNS and CDR2 SASEGT. The CDR3 DNA reads TGTGCCAGCAGTGAAGATCGGAGGGCTTCGGGACGCACAGATACGCAGTATTTT. Protein: CASSEDRRASGRTDTQYF.

The chain combines TRBV7-9 with TRBJ2-7; TRBD1 might be the D (7 bases). The germline V and J ends were trimmed by 2 bases and 6 bases, with 17 bases remaining between them. CDR3 length equals 15 residues. CDR1 is SEHNR, CDR2 FQNEAQ, per germline (reference sequence). The CDR3 nucleotides are TGTGCCAGCAGCTTACTGGCAGGGGGGACTTCCGAGCAGTACTTC. Its translation: CASSLLAGGTSEQYF.

This sequence joins TRBV7-9 and TRBJ2-1, with D perhaps TRBD1 (6 bases). V was clipped by 3 bases and J by 0 bases, with 9 bases between them. The CDR3 length is 15 residues. The germline CDR1 and CDR2 sequences are SEHNR and FQNEAQ (reference sequence). The CDR3 region has the DNA TGTGCCAGCAGCTTTACAGGGAGCTCCTACAATGAGCAGTTCTTC. Amino acid sequence: CASSFTGSSYNEQFF.

The chain is built from TRBV10-3 and TRBJ2-6, with 7 positions matching TRBD2. V shed 2 bases and J 4 bases; nucleotides not matched to a gene: 8. The germline CDR1 and CDR2 sequences are ENHRY and SYGVKD. CDR3 length: 17 residues. The CDR3 coding sequence is TGTGCCATCAGTGAGGAAACGGGGGGTGGCGGGGCCAACGTCCTGACTTTC. Translation: CAISEETGGGGANVLTF.

This clone was counted once. This rearrangement joins TRBV19 to TRBJ2-3, with D perhaps matching TRBD1 (5 bases). V gave up 9 bases and J gave up 4 bases, with 20 bases separating them. The germline gives CDR1 LNHDA, CDR2 SQIVND (reference sequence). The CDR3 loop spans 15 amino acids. This CDR3 reads CASRTRALGADTQYF. The CDR3 region has the DNA TGTGCCAGCCGTACCAGGGCTCTAGGGGCAGATACGCAGTATTTT.

The CDR3 nucleotides are TGTGCCAGCAGCCAAGCCCAGAACACCGGGGAGCTGTTTTTT. Its translation is CASSQAQNTGELFF. The chain carries TRBV3-1 (or the pseudogene TRBV3-2) and TRBJ2-2; no definite D call. The CDR3 spans 14 residues. In germline, CDR1 is LGHDT, CDR2 YNNKEL (reference sequence). Between the trimmed V and J ends, which lost 1 base and 1 base, there was a span of 4 bases.

The rearrangement links TRBV2 to TRBJ1-2, with 7 bases identical to TRBD1. Germline loops: CDR1 SNHLY, CDR2 FYNNEI. V trimming: 6 bases; J trimming: 6 bases; junction bases outside the gene matches: 4. This CDR3 spans 12 amino acids. The CDR3 sequence is CASSRTGNGYTF. The DNA for the CDR3 is TGTGCCAGCAGCCGGACAGGCAATGGCTACACCTTC.